The T cell receptor (beta chain) under discussion was sequenced for a study of T-cell memory formation after mild COVID-19. TCRdb re-called the 5' RACE reads through MiXCR, storing one row per CDR3 protein. Of around 160,000 distinct CDR3 sequences in the sample, approximately 10% are singletons; the top ten hold less than 4%. Trimming removed 6 bases from V and 5 bases from J, with 11 bases in between. This CDR3 has 13 amino acids. The sequencing sample was made of PBMCs or a T cell subset sorted from them (not recorded which). The chain combines TRBV12-3 or TRBV12-4 with TRBJ2-1; D unresolved. The sequence came from a man aged 18 to 29 who had mild COVID-19 (a few samples of this study predate the infection). Cell type and time point are not known. CDR3 bases: TGTGCCAGCAGCCCCATGAGGAACAATGAGCAGTTCTTC. It translates to CASSPMRNNEQFF.